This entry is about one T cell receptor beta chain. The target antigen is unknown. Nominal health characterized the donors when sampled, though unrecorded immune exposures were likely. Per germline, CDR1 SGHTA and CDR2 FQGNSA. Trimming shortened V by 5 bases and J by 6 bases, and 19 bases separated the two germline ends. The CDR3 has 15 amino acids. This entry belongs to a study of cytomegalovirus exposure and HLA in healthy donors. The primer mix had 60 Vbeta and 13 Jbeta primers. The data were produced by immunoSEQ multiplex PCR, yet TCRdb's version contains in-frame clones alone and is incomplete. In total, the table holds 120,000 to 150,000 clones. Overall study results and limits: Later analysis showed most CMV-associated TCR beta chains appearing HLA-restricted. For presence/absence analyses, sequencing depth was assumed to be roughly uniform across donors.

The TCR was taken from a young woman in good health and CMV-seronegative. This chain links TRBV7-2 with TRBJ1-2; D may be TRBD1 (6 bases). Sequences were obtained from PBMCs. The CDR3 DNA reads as TGTGCCAGCAGCCGACAGGAAATGTCGGTTGATGGCTACACCTTC. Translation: CASSRQEMSVDGYTF.